Listed below are T cell receptor beta chains from one sample, sequenced in a study of blood T cell repertoires in COVID-19. The data were produced by immunoSEQ multiplex PCR, yet TCRdb's version contains in-frame clones alone and is incomplete. Of about 150,000 clones in the sample, approximately 86% were seen once. Sequencing was carried out using peripheral blood. These receptors all stem from a woman in her fifties or sixties with active or convalescent COVID-19. Both conserved end residues are part of each CDR3. A D gene is named only where the DNA matches it firmly. The size entry is marked missing in some rows and otherwise reads once, few, many or a size class.

V,J,length,D,size,CDR3,DNA
TRBV7-9,TRBJ2-5,16,TRBD2,.,CASSLISGGPEETQYF,TGTGCCAGCAGCTTAATTAGCGGGGGGCCCGAGGAGACCCAGTACTTC
TRBV24-1,TRBJ2-3,15,TRBD1,.,CATSDRTGRADTQYF,TGTGCCACCAGTGACCGGACAGGGCGCGCAGATACGCAGTATTTT
TRBV25-1,TRBJ2-3,13,.,once,CASGLGGTDTQYF,TGTGCCAGCGGCCTAGGTGGTACAGATACGCAGTATTTT
TRBV6-5,TRBJ1-6,16,TRBD1,many,CASSYGTGTGPSPLHF,TGTGCCAGCAGTTACGGAACCGGGACAGGGCCTTCACCCCTCCACTTT
TRBV19,TRBJ1-5,15,.,.,CASSIGQANNQPQHF,TGTGCCAGTAGTATAGGTCAGGCGAACAATCAGCCCCAGCATTTT
TRBV6-6,TRBJ2-3,13,TRBD2,.,CASSWGGTDTQYF,TGTGCCAGCAGTTGGGGGGGAACAGATACGCAGTATTTT
TRBV7-2,TRBJ2-3,12,TRBD1,.,CASSLDRGTQYF,TGTGCCAGCAGCTTAGACAGGGGGACGCAGTATTTT
TRBV7-6,TRBJ2-5,11,.,.,CASREGETQYF,TGTGCCAGCAGGGAGGGGGAGACCCAGTACTTC
TRBV6-5,TRBJ2-3,15,TRBD1,.,CASGFLGQGVDTQYF,TGTGCCAGCGGATTCCTGGGACAGGGAGTTGATACGCAGTATTTT
TRBV9,TRBJ1-4,14,.,.,CASSVLGTGEKLFF,TGTGCCAGCAGCGTATTAGGAACAGGGGAAAAACTGTTTTTT
TRBV12-3/TRBV12-4,TRBJ2-1,13,.,.,CASSFSQDNEQFF,TGTGCCAGCAGTTTTTCACAGGACAATGAGCAGTTCTTC
TRBV4-1,TRBJ2-1,17,.,.,CASSPPHRGSSYNEQFF,TGCGCCAGCAGCCCGCCGCATAGGGGGAGCTCCTACAATGAGCAGTTCTTC
TRBV5-5,TRBJ1-2,16,TRBD1,.,CASTPGAGTENYGYTF,TGTGCCAGCACCCCTGGGGCCGGGACAGAAAACTATGGCTACACCTTC
TRBV7-9,TRBJ1-2,13,TRBD1,.,CASSTTGGWGYTF,TGTGCCAGCAGCACTACAGGGGGTTGGGGCTACACCTTC
TRBV4-3,TRBJ2-7,17,.,.,CASSPARQSGESGEQYF,TGCGCCAGCAGCCCCGCGCGCCAATCAGGGGAGAGTGGAGAGCAGTACTTC
TRBV6-6,TRBJ1-1,16,.,.,CASSSSDRGPGTEAFF,.
TRBV16,TRBJ1-2,16,.,.,CASSQLAGALGYGYTF,TGTGCCAGCAGCCAATTAGCAGGGGCTCTTGGGTATGGCTACACCTTC
TRBV11-2,TRBJ1-5,13,.,.,CASSLDNGQPQHF,TGTGCCAGCAGCTTAGATAACGGGCAGCCCCAGCATTTT